This T cell receptor (beta chain) was documented in a study of CD8+ T cells in alopecia areata. Turning to the study itself: Severity scores in treated patients reflected the percentage of scalp affected. General study findings and limits: Affected scalp, especially in alopecia totalis/universalis, had a higher clonality than normal scalp did.

This clone was recorded only once. The antigen is undetermined. Treatment described: oral pan-JAK inhibitor, 5-10 mg twice daily. Sorted populations comprised CD4+ and CD8+ T cells obtained from PBMCs. Trimming took 0 bases from V and 0 from J, leaving 7 bases between them. The CDR3 loop spans 16 amino acids. Looked up from germline, CDR1 is SGDLS and CDR2 is YYNGEE. Reverse transcribed after extraction, RNA yielded cDNA as the sequencing template. Profiling relied on immunoSEQ multiplex PCR, and the TCRdb table lists in-frame clones only, not all of them. The table has fewer than 100,000 clones, just over 70% seen once.

V and J are TRBV9 and TRBJ2-6; D uncertain. Sequencing was performed on CD8+ T cells sorted from blood, taken around week 42, from a patient treated with tofacitinib. This clonotype originated in a human donor with alopecia areata. The CDR3 protein is CASSVGRSSGANVLTF. The CDR3 coding sequence is TGTGCCAGCAGCGTAGGGCGGAGCTCTGGGGCCAACGTCCTGACTTTC.